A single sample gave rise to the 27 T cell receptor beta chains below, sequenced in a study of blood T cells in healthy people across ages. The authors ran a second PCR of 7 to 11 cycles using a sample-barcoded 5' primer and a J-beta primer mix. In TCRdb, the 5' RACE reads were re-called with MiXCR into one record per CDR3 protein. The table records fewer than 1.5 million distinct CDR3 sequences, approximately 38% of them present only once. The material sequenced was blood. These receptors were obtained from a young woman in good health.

The CDR3 region is CSVQSQRNTEAFF. CDR3 nucleotide sequence: TGCAGCGTCCAATCACAGAGGAACACTGAAGCTTTCTTT. The chain combines TRBV29-1 with TRBJ1-1; unclear D gene. CDR3 length: 13 amino acids. Germline CDR1 and CDR2: SQVTM and ANQGSEA. V lost 6 bases, J lost 1 base, and 12 bases lay in between.

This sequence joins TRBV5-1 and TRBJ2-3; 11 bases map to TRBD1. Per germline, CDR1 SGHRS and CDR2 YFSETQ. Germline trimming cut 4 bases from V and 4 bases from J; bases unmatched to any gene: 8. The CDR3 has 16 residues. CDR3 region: CASSPRTGGDSDTQYF. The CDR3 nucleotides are TGCGCCAGCAGCCCTCGGACAGGGGGCGACTCAGATACGCAGTATTTT.

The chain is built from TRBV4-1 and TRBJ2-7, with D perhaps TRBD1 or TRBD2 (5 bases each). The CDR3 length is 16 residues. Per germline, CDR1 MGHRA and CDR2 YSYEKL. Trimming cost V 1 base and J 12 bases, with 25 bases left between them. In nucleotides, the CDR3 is TGCGCCAGCAGCCAAGGTCGGGCCGGTTTAGGGGAGACCCGGTACTTC. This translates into CASSQGRAGLGETRYF.

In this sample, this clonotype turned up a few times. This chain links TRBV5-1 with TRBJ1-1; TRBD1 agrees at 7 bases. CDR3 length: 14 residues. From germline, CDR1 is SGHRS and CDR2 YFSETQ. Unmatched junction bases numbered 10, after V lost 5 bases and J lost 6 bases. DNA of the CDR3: TGCGCCAGCAGACTTTATACAGGGGCGTCTGAAGCTTTCTTT. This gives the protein CASRLYTGASEAFF.

CDR3 sequence (DNA): TGTGCCAGCCAAGACTCTGACACAGATACGCAGTATTTT. Translated: CASQDSDTDTQYF. V is TRBV6-1 and J is TRBJ2-3, with no clear D. The germline gives CDR1 MNHNS, CDR2 SASEGT. Between the trimmed V and J ends, which lost 8 bases and 2 bases, there was a span of 11 bases. The CDR3 covers 13 residues.

The CDR3 DNA is TGTGCCAGCAGCTTCCTTCGGGAGATGGAGACCCAGTACTTC. This codes for CASSFLREMETQYF. J is TRBJ2-5 and V is TRBV11-2; possibly TRBD2 for D (6 bases). Germline lookup yields CDR1 SGHAT and CDR2 FQNNGV. V lost 3 bases and J 5 bases, leaving 13 bases between the germline ends. The CDR3 spans 14 residues. The variable domain in full, with the rest retrieved from reference TRBV11-2 and TRBJ2-5, is EAGVAQSPRYKIIEKRQSVAFWCNPISGHATLYWYQQILGQGPKLLIQFQNNGVVDDSQLPKDRFSAERLKGVDSTLKIQPAKLEDSAVYLCASSFLREMETQYFGPGTRLLVL.

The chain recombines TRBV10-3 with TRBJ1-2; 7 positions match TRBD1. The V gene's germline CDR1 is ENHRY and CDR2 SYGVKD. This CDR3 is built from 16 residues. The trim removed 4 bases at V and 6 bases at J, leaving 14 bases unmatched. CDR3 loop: CAISVRRGQGYNGYTF. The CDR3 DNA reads TGTGCCATCAGTGTAAGAAGGGGGCAGGGCTATAATGGCTACACCTTC.

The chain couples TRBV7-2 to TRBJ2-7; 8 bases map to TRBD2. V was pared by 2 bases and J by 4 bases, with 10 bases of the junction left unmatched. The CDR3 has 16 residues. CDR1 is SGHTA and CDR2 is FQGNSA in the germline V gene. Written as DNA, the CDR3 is TGTGCCAGCAGCTTAAGGGGAGGGACTAGTGTTTACGAGCAGTACTTC. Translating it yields CASSLRGGTSVYEQYF.

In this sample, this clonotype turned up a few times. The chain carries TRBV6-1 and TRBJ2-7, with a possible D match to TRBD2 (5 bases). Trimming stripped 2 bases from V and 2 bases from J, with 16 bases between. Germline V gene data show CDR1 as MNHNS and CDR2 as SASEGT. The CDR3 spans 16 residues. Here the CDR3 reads CASSEPGSANTYEQYF. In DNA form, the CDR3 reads TGTGCCAGCAGTGAACCGGGGTCGGCTAATACCTACGAGCAGTACTTC.

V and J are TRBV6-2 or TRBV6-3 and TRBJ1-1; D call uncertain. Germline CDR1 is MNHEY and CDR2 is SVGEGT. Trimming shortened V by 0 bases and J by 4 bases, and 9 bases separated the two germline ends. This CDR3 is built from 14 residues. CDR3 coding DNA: TGTGCCAGCAGTTACTCCGGGCCGGTCACTGAAGCTTTCTTT. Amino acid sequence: CASSYSGPVTEAFF.

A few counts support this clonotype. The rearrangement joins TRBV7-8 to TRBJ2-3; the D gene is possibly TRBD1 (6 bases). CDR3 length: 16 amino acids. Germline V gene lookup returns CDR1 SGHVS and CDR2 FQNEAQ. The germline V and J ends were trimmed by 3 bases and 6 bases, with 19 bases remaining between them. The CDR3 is CASSLWGPRGMDTQYF. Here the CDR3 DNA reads TGTGCCAGCAGCTTGTGGGGACCCAGGGGTATGGATACGCAGTATTTT.

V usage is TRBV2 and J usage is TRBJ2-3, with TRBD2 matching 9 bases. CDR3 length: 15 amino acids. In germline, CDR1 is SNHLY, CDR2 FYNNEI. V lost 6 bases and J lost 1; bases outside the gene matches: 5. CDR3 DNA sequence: TGTGCCAGCAGCACATCTAGCGGGGGCACAGATACGCAGTATTTT. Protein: CASSTSSGGTDTQYF.

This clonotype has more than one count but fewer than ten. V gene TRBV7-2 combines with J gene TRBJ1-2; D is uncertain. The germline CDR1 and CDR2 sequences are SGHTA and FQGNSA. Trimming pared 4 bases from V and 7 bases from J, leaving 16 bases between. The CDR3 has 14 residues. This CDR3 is CASSSFLEEGGYTF. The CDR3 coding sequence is TGTGCCAGCAGCTCATTCCTGGAAGAGGGTGGCTACACCTTC.

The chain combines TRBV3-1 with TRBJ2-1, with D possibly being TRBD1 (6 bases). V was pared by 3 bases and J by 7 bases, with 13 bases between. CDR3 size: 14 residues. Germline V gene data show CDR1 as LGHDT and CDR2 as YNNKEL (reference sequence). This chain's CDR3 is CASSHSGTRNEQFF. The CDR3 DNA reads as TGTGCCAGCAGCCACTCCGGGACAAGGAATGAGCAGTTCTTC.

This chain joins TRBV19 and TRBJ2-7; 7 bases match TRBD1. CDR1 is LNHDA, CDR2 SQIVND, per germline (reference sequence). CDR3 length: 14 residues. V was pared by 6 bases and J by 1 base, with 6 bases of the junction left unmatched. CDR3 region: CASRKSGQSYEQYF. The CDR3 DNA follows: TGTGCCAGTAGGAAGTCGGGACAGTCCTACGAGCAGTACTTC.

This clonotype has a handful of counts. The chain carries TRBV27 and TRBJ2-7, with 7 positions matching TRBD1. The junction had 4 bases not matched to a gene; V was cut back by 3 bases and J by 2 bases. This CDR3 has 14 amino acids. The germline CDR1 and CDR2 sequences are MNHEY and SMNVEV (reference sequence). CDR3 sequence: CASSFTGTAYEQYF. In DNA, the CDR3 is TGTGCCAGCAGTTTCACAGGGACAGCCTACGAGCAGTACTTC.

The CDR3 DNA reads as TGTGCCAGCAGTGTAGCAACCTCAGGGGGCACTGAAGCTTTCTTT. Encoded protein: CASSVATSGGTEAFF. The chain has TRBV6-1 and TRBJ1-1; the match to TRBD1 covers 7 bases. CDR1 is MNHNS and CDR2 is SASEGT in the germline V gene. This CDR3 has 15 residues. V lost 4 bases to trimming and J lost 4 bases; unmatched junction nucleotides: 9.

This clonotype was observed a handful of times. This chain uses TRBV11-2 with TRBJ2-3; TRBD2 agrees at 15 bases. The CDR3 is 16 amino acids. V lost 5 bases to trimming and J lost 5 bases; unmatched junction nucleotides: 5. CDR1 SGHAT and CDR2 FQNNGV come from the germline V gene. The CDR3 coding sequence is TGTGCCAGCAGCACAGGACTAGCGGGAGGGGTAGATACGCAGTATTTT. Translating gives CASSTGLAGGVDTQYF.

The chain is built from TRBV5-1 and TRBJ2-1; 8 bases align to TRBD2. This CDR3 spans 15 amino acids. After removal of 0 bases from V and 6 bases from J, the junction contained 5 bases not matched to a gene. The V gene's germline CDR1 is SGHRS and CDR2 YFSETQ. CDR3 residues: CASSLEAGGGNEQFF. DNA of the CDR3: TGCGCCAGCAGCTTGGAGGCGGGGGGCGGCAATGAGCAGTTCTTC.

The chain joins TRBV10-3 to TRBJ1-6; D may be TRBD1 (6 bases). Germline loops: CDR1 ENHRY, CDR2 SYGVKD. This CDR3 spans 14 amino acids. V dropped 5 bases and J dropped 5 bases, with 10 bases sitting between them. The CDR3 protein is CAISRQADNSPLHF. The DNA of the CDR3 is TGTGCCATCAGTAGACAGGCTGATAATTCACCCCTCCACTTT.

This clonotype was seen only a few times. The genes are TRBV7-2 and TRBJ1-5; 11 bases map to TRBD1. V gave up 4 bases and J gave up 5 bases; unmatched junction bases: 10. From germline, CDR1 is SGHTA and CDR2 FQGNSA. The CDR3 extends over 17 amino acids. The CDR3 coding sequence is TGTGCCAGCAGCTATGGGACAGGGGGGATCGTGTATCAGCCCCAGCATTTT. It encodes CASSYGTGGIVYQPQHF.

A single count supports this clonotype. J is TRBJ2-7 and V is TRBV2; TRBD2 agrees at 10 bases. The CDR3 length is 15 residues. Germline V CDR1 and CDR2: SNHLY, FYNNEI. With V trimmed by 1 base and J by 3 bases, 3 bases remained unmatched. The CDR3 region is CASSEGLAGDYEQYF. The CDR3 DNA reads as TGTGCCAGCAGTGAAGGGCTAGCGGGGGACTACGAGCAGTACTTC.

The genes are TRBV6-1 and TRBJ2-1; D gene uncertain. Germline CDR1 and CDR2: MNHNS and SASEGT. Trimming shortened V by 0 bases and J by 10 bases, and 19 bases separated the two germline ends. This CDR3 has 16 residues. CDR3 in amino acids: CASSEASTGFIYEQFF. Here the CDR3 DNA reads TGTGCCAGCAGTGAAGCGTCAACCGGGTTTATCTACGAGCAGTTCTTC.

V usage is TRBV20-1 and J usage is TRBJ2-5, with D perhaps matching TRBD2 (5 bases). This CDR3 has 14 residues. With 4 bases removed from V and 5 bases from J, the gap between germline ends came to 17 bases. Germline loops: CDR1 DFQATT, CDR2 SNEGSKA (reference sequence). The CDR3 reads CSAKPGSLPETQYF. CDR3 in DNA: TGCAGTGCTAAGCCGGGGTCCCTTCCCGAGACCCAGTACTTC.

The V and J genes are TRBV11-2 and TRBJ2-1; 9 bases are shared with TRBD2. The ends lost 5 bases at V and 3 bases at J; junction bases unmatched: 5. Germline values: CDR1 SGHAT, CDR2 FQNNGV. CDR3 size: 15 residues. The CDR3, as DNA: TGTGCCAGCAGCCTGGGACTAGCTTTCTACAATGAGCAGTTCTTC. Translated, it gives CASSLGLAFYNEQFF.

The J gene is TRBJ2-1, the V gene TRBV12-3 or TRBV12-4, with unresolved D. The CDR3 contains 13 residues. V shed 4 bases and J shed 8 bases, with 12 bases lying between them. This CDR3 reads CASSSRPGDEQFF. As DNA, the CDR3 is TGTGCCAGCAGTTCGAGACCTGGGGATGAGCAGTTCTTC.

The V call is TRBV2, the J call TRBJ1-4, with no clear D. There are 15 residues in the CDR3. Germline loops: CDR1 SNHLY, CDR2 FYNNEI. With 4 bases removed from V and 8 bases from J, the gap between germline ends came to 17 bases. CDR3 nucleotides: TGTGCCAGCAGTGTAGGAGAGGGTAGGGTGGAAAAACTGTTTTTT. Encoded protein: CASSVGEGRVEKLFF.